The 8 T cell receptor beta chains in this list originate from one sample, sequenced in a study of blood T cell repertoires in COVID-19 (dated by TCRdb to the early 2020s). Receptor libraries were prepared by the immunoSEQ multiplex PCR assay. TCRdb provides this immuneACCESS table in a form limited to in-frame rearrangements. Some clones are lacking; in checked studies, under half of them reflect an unresolved V gene, and why the rest are absent is not known. This sample holds approximately 230,000 clones; around 82% were observed only once. Roughly 5.7% of the sample is taken by the ten largest. Sequencing used peripheral blood. The receptors shown here come from a man aged 80 or over with acute or convalescent COVID-19.

V usage is TRBV10-2 and J usage is TRBJ2-3; 12 bases agree with TRBD2. The V gene's germline CDR1 is WSHSY and CDR2 SAAADI. V trimming: 6 bases; J trimming: 4 bases; junction bases outside the gene matches: 8. This CDR3 is built from 16 residues. The CDR3 sequence: CASRRGLAGSADTQYF. DNA of the CDR3: TGCGCCAGCAGACGAGGACTAGCGGGATCGGCAGATACGCAGTATTTT.

The V call is TRBV7-2, the J call TRBJ2-1, with D maybe TRBD2 (7 bases). CDR3 length: 18 amino acids. Trimming took 1 base from V and 0 from J, leaving 16 bases between them. CDR1 is SGHTA and CDR2 is FQGNSA in the germline V gene. The CDR3 is CASSLVGGGPISYNEQFF. In DNA, the CDR3 is TGTGCCAGCAGCTTAGTTGGGGGGGGCCCGATCTCCTACAATGAGCAGTTCTTC.

J is TRBJ2-3 and V is TRBV7-2; 7 bases are a match to TRBD2. The CDR3 spans 17 residues. Trimming at V came to 5 bases and at J to 5 bases, leaving 16 bases not matched to a gene. The V gene's germline CDR1 is SGHTA and CDR2 FQGNSA. The DNA for the CDR3 is TGTGCCAGCAGCCGCCTTCCGGGCGGGGGATCGGAAGATACGCAGTATTTT. Its protein is CASSRLPGGGSEDTQYF.

The gene calls are TRBV7-9 and TRBJ2-4; 7 nucleotides align to TRBD1. With 4 bases clipped from V and 1 base from J, the junction kept 16 bases outside the gene matches. The germline V gene has CDR1 SEHNR and CDR2 FQNEAQ (reference sequence). The length of the CDR3 is 19 residues. In DNA, the CDR3 is TGTGCCAGCAGCTCGAGTGACAGGTCTGCCAGGGGGGCCAAAAACATTCAGTACTTC. It encodes CASSSSDRSARGAKNIQYF.

The rearrangement uses TRBV5-4 and TRBJ2-7; TRBD1 is a possible D gene (6 bases). Germline lookup yields CDR1 SGHNT and CDR2 YYREEE (reference sequence). V lost 4 bases and J lost 0, with 11 bases in between. The CDR3 is made up of 14 amino acids. CDR3 nucleotide sequence: TGTGCCAGCAGCCCAGGACAGCTCTCCTACGAGCAGTACTTC. It yields the protein CASSPGQLSYEQYF.

The chain recombines TRBV28 with TRBJ2-5, with TRBD1 matching over 8 bases. The CDR3 spans 15 residues. CDR1 is MDHEN, CDR2 SYDVKM, per germline. V gave up 5 bases and J gave up 1 base; unmatched junction bases: 6. The CDR3 region is CASSRSDRAQETQYF. For the CDR3, the DNA is TGTGCCAGCAGTCGGTCGGACAGGGCCCAAGAGACCCAGTACTTC.

This clone has just one count. The chain recombines TRBV10-3 with TRBJ1-2; weak D call: TRBD1 (5 bases). The V gene lost 2 bases and the J gene lost 5 bases, with 15 bases spanning the gap. Per germline, CDR1 ENHRY and CDR2 SYGVKD. The CDR3 length is 15 residues. CDR3 in amino acids: CAISEAGSGPYGYTF. CDR3 DNA sequence: TGTGCCATCAGTGAGGCAGGGTCTGGGCCATATGGCTACACCTTC.

The chain links TRBV5-1 to TRBJ2-1, with TRBD1 matching 8 bases. Trimming at V came to 2 bases and at J to 3 bases, leaving 4 bases not matched to a gene. CDR1 is SGHRS and CDR2 is YFSETQ in the germline V gene. The CDR3 totals 15 residues. CDR3 protein: CASSLWGQVYNEQFF. CDR3 coding DNA: TGCGCCAGCAGCTTATGGGGACAGGTCTACAATGAGCAGTTCTTC. Together with reference TRBV5-1 and TRBJ2-1, the CDR3 gives the full variable domain: KAGVTQTPRYLIKTRGQQVTLSCSPISGHRSVSWYQQTPGQGLQFLFEYFSETQRNKGNFPGRFSGRQFSNSRSEMNVSTLELGDSALYLCASSLWGQVYNEQFFGPGTRLTVL.